The source of this T cell receptor beta chain is a study of blood T cells in healthy people across ages. This clonotype was observed a handful of times. This CDR3 spans 15 amino acids. Germline CDR1 and CDR2: SGHTA and FQGNSA. The V end was cut by 3 bases, the J end by 6 bases, with 15 bases between. Combining a sample-barcoded 5' primer with a J-beta primer mix, a second PCR ran for about 7 to 11 cycles. TCRdb independently ran MiXCR on the 5' RACE reads; one entry per CDR3 protein. The sample has more than 700,000 distinct CDR3 sequences, about 47% seen once; the top ten hold approximately 18%. The receptor comes from a man aged 80 or over in good health. Material for sequencing was blood. V usage is TRBV7-2 and J usage is TRBJ2-1, with D perhaps TRBD2 (5 bases). This CDR3 is CASSLGEGRSNEQFF. CDR3 coding DNA: TGTGCCAGCAGCTTGGGAGAGGGCCGGAGCAATGAGCAGTTCTTC.